This T cell receptor beta chain was sequenced for a study of T cells in Graves' hyperthyroidism and ophthalmopathy. About the research overall: Peripheral blood was taken when the disease was first diagnosed, before any treatment began. Study-wide findings and caveats: Among thyroid clonotypes expanded above 0.001, most also appeared in blood.

Amplified TCR beta CDR3 regions came from RNA transcripts. The TCR CDR3 first-round RT-PCR relied on the HTBI primer set. TCRdb redid the calling of the multiplex PCR reads with MiXCR, one entry per CDR3 protein. The table records about 500,000 distinct CDR3 sequences, approximately 16% of them present only once. A few counts support this clonotype. Antigen: not known. The CDR3 sequence is 15 residues long. The V end was cut by 6 bases, the J end by 0 bases, with 12 bases between. Germline assignment: CDR1 KGHSH and CDR2 LQKENI. The genes are TRBV18 and TRBJ1-3, with D perhaps TRBD1 (6 bases). The receptor's source is a young woman with Graves' hyperthyroidism. Sequencing was carried out using blood. The CDR3 nucleotides are TGTGCCAGCTCTAAGGGACAAGACTCTGGAAACACCATATATTTT. It is translated as CASSKGQDSGNTIYF. Drawing the rest from reference TRBV18 and TRBJ1-3, the complete variable domain is NAGVMQNPRHLVRRRGQEARLRCSPMKGHSHVYWYRQLPEEGLKFMVYLQKENIIDESGMPKERFSAEFPKEGPSILRIQQVVRGDSAAYFCASSKGQDSGNTIYFGEGSWLTVV.